What follows describes a single T cell receptor (beta chain). Its specificity is not known. The data originate from a study of T cell responses to AZD1222 COVID-19 vaccine. Overall study: Doses given second, at about 4 or about 12 weeks, were pooled. Overall study results and limits: Possibly, clonal diversity was underestimated; donors were largely white British and included more females. Just six AZD1222 recipients were seropositive at baseline. Nearly half of spike-specific TCRs reportedly target variant regions that are unmutated in the B.1.351 and B.1.1.7 variants.

Measured with immunoSEQ multiplex PCR; TCRdb has only the in-frame clones, and not every one. Of some 160,000 clones listed, 93% are singletons. Trimming left V 2 bases short and J 7 bases short, with 20 bases between. The V gene's germline CDR1 is SSHAT and CDR2 FNYEAQ (reference sequence). The CDR3 consists of 16 residues. This material consisted of peripheral blood, taken on day 0 of AZD1222 vaccination. The chain links TRBV7-7 to TRBJ2-5; weak D call: TRBD2 (6 bases). The sequence derives from an adult in good health. For the CDR3, the DNA is TGTGCCAGCAGCTTAACCAGCGGAGGGATGTCAGGGACCCAGTACTTC. Translating it yields CASSLTSGGMSGTQYF.